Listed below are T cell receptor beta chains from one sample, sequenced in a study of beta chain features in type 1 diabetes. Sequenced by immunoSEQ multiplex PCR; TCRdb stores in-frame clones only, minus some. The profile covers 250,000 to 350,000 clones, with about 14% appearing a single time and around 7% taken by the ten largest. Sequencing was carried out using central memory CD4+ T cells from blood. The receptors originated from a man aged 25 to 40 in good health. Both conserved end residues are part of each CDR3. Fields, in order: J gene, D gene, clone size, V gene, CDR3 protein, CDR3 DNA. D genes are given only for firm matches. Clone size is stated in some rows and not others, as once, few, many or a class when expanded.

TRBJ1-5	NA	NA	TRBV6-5	CASRDRLSNQPQHF	TGTGCCAGCAGGGACCGCTTGAGCAATCAGCCCCAGCATTTT
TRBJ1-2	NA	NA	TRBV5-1	CASSQRASGRTNYGYTF	TGCGCCAGCAGCCAGAGGGCCAGCGGACGAACTAACTATGGCTACACCTTC
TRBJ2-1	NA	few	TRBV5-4	CASSQEEGGRSYNEQFF	TGTGCCAGCAGCCAAGAAGAGGGCGGTCGCTCCTACAATGAGCAGTTCTTC
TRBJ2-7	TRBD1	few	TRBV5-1	CASSTGGYEQYF	TGCGCCAGCAGCACAGGGGGCTACGAGCAGTACTTC
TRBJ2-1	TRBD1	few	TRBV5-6	CASSLVTGGNEQFF	TGTGCCAGCAGCTTGGTGACAGGGGGCAATGAGCAGTTCTTC
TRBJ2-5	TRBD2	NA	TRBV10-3	CAISEPGTNQETQYF	TGTGCCATCAGTGAACCAGGGACTAACCAAGAGACCCAGTACTTC
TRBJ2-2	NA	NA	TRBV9	CASSSRLQSTGELFF	TGTGCCAGCAGCTCCCGGTTACAGTCAACCGGGGAGCTGTTTTTT
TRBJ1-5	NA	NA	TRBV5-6	CASSWSGQPQHF	TGTGCCAGCAGTTGGTCCGGCCAGCCCCAGCATTTT
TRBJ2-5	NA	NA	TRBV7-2	CASSLTYQETQYF	TGTGCCAGCAGCTTAACCTACCAAGAGACCCAGTACTTC
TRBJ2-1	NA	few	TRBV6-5	CASSFYGGEQFF	TGTGCCAGCAGTTTCTATGGGGGGGAGCAGTTCTTC
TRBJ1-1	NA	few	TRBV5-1	CASSLVGRMNTEAFF	TGCGCCAGCAGCTTGGTAGGACGGATGAACACTGAAGCTTTCTTT
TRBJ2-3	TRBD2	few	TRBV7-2	CASSFKIGLAGGPDTQYF	TGTGCCAGCAGCTTTAAGATAGGGCTAGCGGGGGGCCCAGATACGCAGTATTTT
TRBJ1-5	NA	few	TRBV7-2	CASSLDGYNQPQHF	TGTGCCAGCAGTTTGGACGGATACAATCAGCCCCAGCATTTT
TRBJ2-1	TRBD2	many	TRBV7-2	CASSQSGLGNNEQFF	TGTGCCAGCAGCCAATCAGGACTAGGGAACAATGAGCAGTTCTTC